This TCR beta chain comes out of a study of PD-1 blockade in classical Hodgkin lymphoma. General study findings and limits: Baseline diversity in complete responders resembled that of newly diagnosed patients. A significant rise in TCR diversity was seen by C4D1 for CD4+ cells but not for CD8+ cells.

After autologous stem cell transplantation all patients relapsed, and prior brentuximab vedotin exposure differed between cohorts. Patients' outcomes at their best amounted to complete response, partial response or progressive disease. V was clipped by 3 bases and J by 3 bases; unmatched bases: 8. This CDR3 region has 16 residues. Per germline, CDR1 MDHEN and CDR2 SYDVKM. Concerning this clone itself: What it recognizes is unknown.

Only in-frame clones appear in the TCRdb table, and some are missing; sequencing was by immunoSEQ multiplex PCR. The sample holds roughly 19,000 clones, around 86% seen once. The sequencing here drew on peripheral blood mononuclear cells (PBMCs), taken at baseline. The V gene is TRBV28, the J gene TRBJ2-5; TRBD1 aligns across 9 bases. The clonotype was recovered from a human donor with classical Hodgkin lymphoma. The CDR3: CASSLGLRTGEETQYF. The CDR3 bases are TGTGCCAGCAGTTTGGGACTCCGGACAGGGGAAGAGACCCAGTACTTC.